What follows are 8 T cell receptor beta chains derived from one specimen sequenced in a study of blood T cell repertoires in COVID-19. This table comes from immunoSEQ multiplex PCR, and its TCRdb copy is limited to in-frame clones, with some not included. The data show about 35,000 clones, with 87% seen just once and over 9% held by the top ten. The sequenced material came from peripheral blood. The receptors derive from a man older than 75 with active COVID-19.

The chain uses TRBV6-1 and TRBJ1-2; TRBD1 is a possible D gene (5 bases). Germline lookup yields CDR1 MNHNS and CDR2 SASEGT. Between the trimmed V and J ends, which lost 1 base and 2 bases, there was a span of 14 bases. The CDR3 totals 16 residues. The CDR3 DNA reads as TGTGCCAGCAGTGAAGGTTCTGGTTCAGGGAACTATGGCTACACCTTC. This translates into CASSEGSGSGNYGYTF.

The DNA of the CDR3 is TGTGCCAGCAGTTTATCAGGGGTAGAGACCCAGTACTTC. Residues: CASSLSGVETQYF. J is TRBJ2-5 and V is TRBV28, with D possibly TRBD1 on 6 matching bases. Germline V gives CDR1 MDHEN, CDR2 SYDVKM. The CDR3 consists of 13 residues. Trimming stripped 1 base from V and 4 bases from J, with 7 bases between. The whole variable domain, remainder taken from reference TRBV28 and TRBJ2-5, is DVKVTQSSRYLVKRTGEKVFLECVQDMDHENMFWYRQDPGLGLRLIYFSYDVKMKEKGDIPEGYSVSREKKERFSLILESASTNQTSMYLCASSLSGVETQYFGPGTRLLVL.

The chain combines TRBV5-1 with TRBJ2-1, with a tentative D call TRBD2 (6 bases). The CDR3 contains 16 residues. V lost 0 bases, J lost 7 bases, and 17 bases lay in between. CDR1 SGHRS and CDR2 YFSETQ come from the germline V gene. The CDR3 DNA sequence: TGCGCCAGCAGCTTGGGTCTAGCGCCCCGAGGGAATGAGCAGTTCTTC. This codes for CASSLGLAPRGNEQFF.

The sample holds one count of this clone. The V and J genes are TRBV7-2 and TRBJ2-3, with TRBD2 matching 8 bases. The trim removed 5 bases at V and 5 bases at J, leaving 12 bases unmatched. The germline gives CDR1 SGHTA, CDR2 FQGNSA. The CDR3 is 16 residues long. The DNA for the CDR3 is TGTGCCAGCAGCCTCCGGGAGGGGGGAAGGGGAGATACGCAGTATTTT. This translates into CASSLREGGRGDTQYF.

The chain employs TRBV9 and TRBJ1-2; D possibly corresponds to TRBD1 (6 bases). The CDR3 has 14 residues. V lost 6 bases and J lost 4, with 16 bases in between. Germline V gene sequence: CDR1 SGDLS, CDR2 YYNGEE. CDR3 bases: TGTGCCAGCACCCCGGGACAATCCACCTATGGCTACACCTTC. Amino acid sequence: CASTPGQSTYGYTF.

The J gene is TRBJ1-2, the V gene TRBV19; D is possibly TRBD1 (5 bases). CDR1 and CDR2 (germline): LNHDA, SQIVND (reference sequence). Deletions cut 5 bases from V and 4 bases from J, with 11 bases between. This CDR3 region has 13 residues. CDR3 DNA sequence: TGTGCCAGTAGTGAATCCGGGGGCTATGGCTACACCTTC. Translated: CASSESGGYGYTF. Looking up the rest from reference TRBV19 and TRBJ1-2 gives the full variable domain: DGGITQSPKYLFRKEGQNVTLSCEQNLNHDAMYWYRQDPGQGLRLIYYSQIVNDFQKGDIAEGYSVSREKKESFPLTVTSAQKNPTAFYLCASSESGGYGYTFGSGTRLTVV.

The chain combines TRBV28 with TRBJ1-3, with a tentative D call TRBD1 (5 bases). V lost 2 bases to trimming and J lost 7 bases, with 18 bases between them. The CDR3 contains 16 residues. CDR1 MDHEN and CDR2 SYDVKM come from the germline V gene. The CDR3 nucleotides read TGTGCCAGCAGTTTACTGACAGAGTTTGGTCGGAACACCATATATTTT. Translation gives CASSLLTEFGRNTIYF. Complete variable domain (other parts from reference TRBV28 and TRBJ1-3): DVKVTQSSRYLVKRTGEKVFLECVQDMDHENMFWYRQDPGLGLRLIYFSYDVKMKEKGDIPEGYSVSREKKERFSLILESASTNQTSMYLCASSLLTEFGRNTIYFGEGSWLTVV.

This chain links TRBV28 with TRBJ2-1; D might be TRBD1 (5 bases). CDR3 size: 12 residues. Trimming left V 6 bases short and J 9 bases short, with 12 bases between. CDR1 and CDR2 (germline): MDHEN, SYDVKM. The CDR3 sequence is CASSLFQGEQFF. CDR3 in DNA: TGTGCCAGCAGCCTCTTCCAGGGTGAGCAGTTCTTC.